A selection of T cell receptor beta chains follows, all from one sample in a study of blood T cell repertoires in COVID-19. Sequencing used immunoSEQ multiplex PCR; TCRdb keeps in-frame clones, though not all of them. In the table there are some 140,000 clones, roughly 80% of which are singletons. Sequenced: peripheral blood. These receptors were collected from a man older than 75 with acute or convalescent COVID-19. The CDR3 runs from the conserved cysteine through the conserved F or W. Each record gives: D gene, J gene, clone size, V gene, CDR3 protein, CDR3 DNA. The D gene is left open where the match is weak. For some rows the clone size is stated as once, few or many, or as a class when expanded; others skip it.

d_call: -; j_call: TRBJ2-7; clone_size: -; v_call: TRBV5-8; cdr3_aa: CASSSRQTMGYEQYF; cdr3_nt: TGTGCCAGCAGCTCCAGACAGACGATGGGCTACGAGCAGTACTTC
d_call: TRBD1; j_call: TRBJ1-2; clone_size: -; v_call: TRBV9; cdr3_aa: CASTPGGGYGYTF; cdr3_nt: TGTGCCAGCACCCCAGGGGGCGGCTATGGCTACACCTTC
d_call: -; j_call: TRBJ2-3; clone_size: -; v_call: TRBV10-2; cdr3_aa: CASSEQISTDTQYF; cdr3_nt: TGCGCCAGCAGTGAACAGATCTCTACAGATACGCAGTATTTT
d_call: -; j_call: TRBJ1-2; clone_size: few; v_call: TRBV4-3; cdr3_aa: CASSQEGLNNRNGYTF; cdr3_nt: TGCGCCAGCAGCCAAGAGGGGCTTAACAATAGGAATGGCTACACCTTC
d_call: TRBD2; j_call: TRBJ2-1; clone_size: -; v_call: TRBV5-1; cdr3_aa: CASRGTLAGNEQFF; cdr3_nt: TGCGCCAGCAGGGGGACGCTAGCGGGCAATGAGCAGTTCTTC
d_call: TRBD1; j_call: TRBJ1-2; clone_size: -; v_call: TRBV19; cdr3_aa: CASILPGTVPRVTF; cdr3_nt: TGTGCCAGTATTCTCCCCGGGACAGTTCCGCGCGTCACCTTC
d_call: -; j_call: TRBJ2-3; clone_size: -; v_call: TRBV11-1; cdr3_aa: CASSPTDFTDTQYF; cdr3_nt: TGTGCCAGCAGCCCGACGGACTTTACAGATACGCAGTATTTT
d_call: -; j_call: TRBJ2-1; clone_size: -; v_call: TRBV20-1; cdr3_aa: CSARRQDEQFF; cdr3_nt: TGCAGTGCTAGAAGACAGGATGAGCAGTTCTTC
d_call: -; j_call: TRBJ1-1; clone_size: -; v_call: TRBV4-2; cdr3_aa: CASSQGATGTTEAFF; cdr3_nt: TGTGCCAGCAGCCAAGGAGCGACAGGCACCACTGAAGCTTTCTTT
d_call: TRBD1; j_call: TRBJ1-2; clone_size: -; v_call: TRBV24-1; cdr3_aa: CATSDSRTGGVYGYTF; cdr3_nt: TGTGCCACCAGTGATTCCCGGACAGGGGGCGTCTATGGCTACACCTTC
d_call: TRBD1; j_call: TRBJ1-3; clone_size: few; v_call: TRBV2; cdr3_aa: CASSEDRNGNTIYF; cdr3_nt: TGTGCCAGCAGTGAGGACAGGAATGGAAACACCATATATTTT
d_call: TRBD2; j_call: TRBJ2-3; clone_size: -; v_call: TRBV24-1; cdr3_aa: CATSDTSGAGDTQYF; cdr3_nt: TGTGCCACCAGTGACACTAGCGGGGCAGGAGATACGCAGTATTTT